This T cell receptor (beta chain) was captured in a study of blood T cell repertoires in COVID-19. The CDR3 is 16 residues long. Germline-derived CDR1 and CDR2 are SEHNR and FQNEAQ (reference sequence). Trimming left V 3 bases short and J 4 bases short, with 18 bases between. TCRdb keeps only in-frame clones here, not all; method: immunoSEQ multiplex PCR. The table includes 250,000 to 300,000 clones, roughly 84% detected once. At least ten counts were recorded for this clone. Sequencing used peripheral blood. The chain joins TRBV7-9 to TRBJ1-1; no clear D. The TCR comes from a man aged 55 to 70 with acute or convalescent COVID-19. The CDR3 DNA follows: TGTGCCAGCAGCTTTGGCGGAAGCTTTGAAAGCACTGAAGCTTTCTTT. Translated: CASSFGGSFESTEAFF.